A single sample gave rise to the 16 T cell receptor beta chains below, sequenced in a study of blood T cell repertoires in COVID-19. Clones were read by immunoSEQ multiplex PCR, and TCRdb kept only the in-frame ones, dropping some. The table has around 100,000 clones, over 75% seen once. The sequencing input was peripheral blood. Source of these receptors: a human donor in a cohort sampled during active or convalescent COVID-19.

The V gene is TRBV5-6, the J gene TRBJ1-3, with no clear D. The germline gives CDR1 SGHDT, CDR2 YYEEEE. The CDR3 has 14 residues. Trimming cost V 4 bases and J 0 bases, with 8 bases left between them. As DNA, the CDR3 is TGTGCCAGCAGCCAGGATTTCTCTGGAAACACCATATATTTT. Translated: CASSQDFSGNTIYF.

The J gene is TRBJ1-2, the V gene TRBV7-8, with D maybe TRBD1 (6 bases). This CDR3 has 15 amino acids. V was pared by 5 bases and J by 5 bases, with 18 bases between. In germline, CDR1 is SGHVS, CDR2 FQNEAQ. This CDR3 reads CASSLTTGRDYGYTF. DNA for the CDR3: TGTGCCAGCAGCCTAACGACAGGTCGGGATTATGGCTACACCTTC.

The chain combines TRBV21-1 with TRBJ1-2. TRBV21-1 is a pseudogene. CDR3 length equals 15 residues. CDR3 region: CASSMRRVGNYGYTF. As DNA, the CDR3 is TGTGCCAGCAGCATGAGGAGGGTCGGAAACTATGGCTACACCTTC.

The chain links TRBV6-1 to TRBJ2-3, with a weak D call TRBD1 (5 bases). The CDR3 is made up of 15 amino acids. From germline, CDR1 is MNHNS and CDR2 SASEGT. Between the trimmed V and J ends, which lost 2 bases and 3 bases, there was a span of 12 bases. The CDR3 DNA follows: TGTGCCAGCAGTGAACAGGGCATGGGGACAGATACGCAGTATTTT. It codes for CASSEQGMGTDTQYF.

V is TRBV19 and J is TRBJ2-3; TRBD1 agrees at 7 bases. The CDR3 covers 14 residues. After removal of 5 bases from V and 2 bases from J, the junction contained 4 bases not matched to a gene. Germline assignment: CDR1 LNHDA and CDR2 SQIVND (reference sequence). In DNA, the CDR3 is TGTGCCAGTAGTTCCGGACAGGCCACAGATACGCAGTATTTT. Translated: CASSSGQATDTQYF. The full variable domain, with the rest looked up from reference TRBV19 and TRBJ2-3, is DGGITQSPKYLFRKEGQNVTLSCEQNLNHDAMYWYRQDPGQGLRLIYYSQIVNDFQKGDIAEGYSVSREKKESFPLTVTSAQKNPTAFYLCASSSGQATDTQYFGPGTRLTVL.

In this sample, this clone turned up a few times. This chain links TRBV7-2 with TRBJ1-5; no reliable D call. With 2 bases removed from V and 1 base from J, the gap between germline ends came to 12 bases. Germline loops: CDR1 SGHTA, CDR2 FQGNSA. This CDR3 spans 16 amino acids. The CDR3 nucleotides read TGTGCCAGCAGCTTACATCGTGCGTTCAGCAATCAGCCCCAGCATTTT. It translates to CASSLHRAFSNQPQHF.

The chain combines TRBV7-2 with TRBJ2-5, with D tentatively TRBD2 (5 bases). In germline, CDR1 is SGHTA, CDR2 FQGNSA. V shed 1 base and J shed 3 bases, with 9 bases lying between them. The CDR3 loop spans 14 amino acids. The DNA of the CDR3 is TGTGCCAGCAGCTTAGGATACGGGGAAGAGACCCAGTACTTC. It encodes CASSLGYGEETQYF.

In its sample, this clone was seen a few times. This same CDR3 is encoded by further DNA sequences in the sample. The genes are TRBV3-1 (or the pseudogene TRBV3-2) and TRBJ1-5; 7 bases line up with TRBD1. CDR3 length: 13 residues. Looked up from germline, CDR1 is LGHDT and CDR2 is YNNKEL (reference sequence). V dropped 4 bases and J dropped 4; count of bases not matched to a gene: 1. CDR3 amino acids: CASSLQGNQPQHF. In DNA form, the CDR3 reads TGTGCCAGCAGCCTACAGGGGAATCAGCCCCAGCATTTT.

In DNA form, the CDR3 reads TGCGCCAGCAGCTTGGCGGCAGGGGGGACAGATACGCAGTATTTT. Translating it yields CASSLAAGGTDTQYF. V is TRBV5-1 and J is TRBJ2-3; a possible D gene is TRBD1 (7 bases). The germline V gene has CDR1 SGHRS and CDR2 YFSETQ. V was clipped by 0 bases and J by 3 bases, with 11 bases between them. CDR3 length equals 15 residues.

The chain employs TRBV25-1 and TRBJ1-4; D not resolved. V was trimmed by 8 bases and J by 0 bases, leaving 19 bases between them. From germline, CDR1 is MGHDK and CDR2 SYGVNS. This CDR3 comprises 17 residues. The CDR3 coding sequence is TGTGCCAGCCCATACGGACCCTCGGGATCAACTAATGAAAAACTGTTTTTT. Its protein is CASPYGPSGSTNEKLFF. Supplemented by reference TRBV25-1 and TRBJ1-4, the full variable domain reads EADIYQTPRYLVIGTGKKITLECSQTMGHDKMYWYQQDPGMELHLIHYSYGVNSTEKGDLSSESTVSRIRTEHFPLTLESARPSHTSQYLCASPYGPSGSTNEKLFFGSGTQLSVL.

The chain links TRBV7-8 to TRBJ1-1, with TRBD1 as a possible D gene (6 bases). The CDR3 loop spans 14 amino acids. Germline lookup yields CDR1 SGHVS and CDR2 FQNEAQ. The germline V and J ends were trimmed by 5 bases and 5 bases, with 15 bases remaining between them. CDR3 protein: CASSPWGRGTEAFF. DNA for the CDR3: TGTGCCAGCAGCCCCTGGGGGCGGGGGACTGAAGCTTTCTTT.

The chain joins TRBV19 to TRBJ1-1; no clear D. The CDR3 sequence is 13 residues long. The germline V gene has CDR1 LNHDA and CDR2 SQIVND (reference sequence). V gave up 9 bases and J gave up 6 bases, with 17 bases separating them. This chain's CDR3 is CASQLMVDSEAFF. DNA of the CDR3: TGTGCCAGCCAGCTAATGGTGGACTCTGAAGCTTTCTTT.

CDR3: CASNWQNTEAFF. CDR3 DNA sequence: TGTGCCAGCAATTGGCAGAACACTGAAGCTTTCTTT. This chain connects TRBV6-5 to TRBJ1-1, with no clear D. Germline V CDR1 and CDR2: MNHEY, SVGAGI. The V and J ends lost 7 bases and 1 base respectively, with 7 bases between them. The CDR3 spans 12 residues.

This chain connects TRBV2 to TRBJ1-1; tentative D call: TRBD1 (6 bases). V dropped 6 bases and J dropped 0 bases, with 14 bases sitting between them. Germline assignment: CDR1 SNHLY and CDR2 FYNNEI. The CDR3 spans 15 residues. CDR3 residues: CASRAQGRVNTEAFF. The CDR3 DNA reads TGTGCCAGCAGGGCACAGGGACGGGTGAACACTGAAGCTTTCTTT.

The CDR3 region is CASSAPGGGEQYF. The CDR3 DNA follows: TGTGCCAGCAGCGCCCCAGGGGGCGGCGAGCAGTACTTC. The genes are TRBV6-2 or TRBV6-3 and TRBJ2-7; 8 bases map to TRBD1. The germline CDR1 and CDR2 sequences are MNHEY and SVGEGT. This CDR3 contains 13 residues. After removal of 6 bases from V and 6 bases from J, the junction contained 7 bases not matched to a gene.

This chain links TRBV4-2 with TRBJ2-5; a weak D match, TRBD2 (5 bases). Per the germline V gene, CDR1 is LGHNA and CDR2 is YNFKEQ. This CDR3 has 16 amino acids. Trimming removed 3 bases at V and 3 bases at J, with 17 bases between. CDR3 sequence: CASSQDPTNYEETQYF. Written as DNA, the CDR3 is TGTGCCAGCAGCCAGGACCCGACTAATTATGAAGAGACCCAGTACTTC.